Presented here are 4 T cell receptor beta chains from one specimen sequenced in a study of blood T cell repertoires in COVID-19. Profiling relied on immunoSEQ multiplex PCR, and the TCRdb table lists in-frame clones only, not all of them. The data hold about 330,000 clones, with approximately 85% observed a single time. Source material: peripheral blood. Receptors originate from a human donor in a cohort sampled during active COVID-19.

The J gene is TRBJ1-4, the V gene TRBV19; no definite D call. V lost 5 bases, J lost 0 bases, and 10 bases lay in between. Germline V CDR1 and CDR2: LNHDA, SQIVND (reference sequence). The CDR3 consists of 15 residues. The DNA for the CDR3 is TGTGCCAGTAGTTCGGCAGCGACAACTAATGAAAAACTGTTTTTT. Amino acid sequence: CASSSAATTNEKLFF.

The chain recombines TRBV7-8 with TRBJ1-6; no firm D call. The V gene's germline CDR1 is SGHVS and CDR2 FQNEAQ. This CDR3 contains 19 residues. Between the trimmed V and J ends, which lost 1 base and 0 bases, there was a span of 16 bases. The CDR3 protein is CASSLGGLPGSSYNSPLHF. The CDR3 DNA reads TGTGCCAGCAGCTTAGGAGGTCTACCCGGAAGCTCCTATAATTCACCCCTCCACTTT.

The chain has TRBV7-6 and TRBJ1-1; D gene ambiguous. Germline loops: CDR1 SGHVS, CDR2 FNYEAQ. Between the trimmed V and J ends, which lost 2 bases and 4 bases, there was a span of 8 bases. The CDR3 contains 13 residues. Written as DNA, the CDR3 is TGTGCCAGCAGCTTAAGGGAGAGCACTGAAGCTTTCTTT. As protein: CASSLRESTEAFF.

The chain has TRBV30 and TRBJ1-4, with a tentative D call TRBD1 (6 bases). Trimming took 1 base from V and 2 from J, leaving 11 bases between them. The CDR3 runs 15 residues. Germline CDR1 reads GTSNPN; CDR2 reads SVGIG (reference sequence). CDR3 region: CAWSGLGATNEKLFF. CDR3 nucleotide sequence: TGTGCCTGGAGTGGGCTGGGGGCCACTAATGAAAAACTGTTTTTT.